A selection of T cell receptor beta chains follows, all from one sample in a study of cytomegalovirus exposure and HLA in healthy donors. Sequencing was performed with immunoSEQ multiplex PCR; in TCRdb, only in-frame clones are kept and a portion is missing. The sample has roughly 120,000 clones, just under 75% seen once. The sample consisted of PBMCs. These receptors were collected from a man in his sixties in good health and CMV-seropositive. Both conserved end residues are part of each CDR3. D genes are given only for firm matches. Some rows have no size entry. The others give once, few or many, or a class for an expanded clone.

DNA: TGTGCCAGCAGTGAATATGGGCACCAGAGTGGCTACACCTTC
CDR3: CASSEYGHQSGYTF
D: .
size: .
V: TRBV25-1
J: TRBJ1-2

DNA: TGTGCCTGGAACCCAGACAGGAACACTGAAGCTTTCTTT
CDR3: CAWNPDRNTEAFF
D: .
size: .
V: TRBV30
J: TRBJ1-1

DNA: TGTGCCAGCAGTGAAGGGAGCGGGGGGGCCGTCCACGAGCAGTACTTC
CDR3: CASSEGSGGAVHEQYF
D: TRBD2
size: once
V: TRBV6-1
J: TRBJ2-7

DNA: TGCGCCAGCAGCCAAGATCTTCAGGGAGGATCTACTGAAGCTTTCTTT
CDR3: CASSQDLQGGSTEAFF
D: .
size: few
V: TRBV4-1
J: TRBJ1-1

DNA: TGTGCCTGGAGTGTACCCCCCGACTATTACTCGAACAATGAGCAGTTCTTC
CDR3: CAWSVPPDYYSNNEQFF
D: .
size: .
V: TRBV30
J: TRBJ2-1

DNA: TGCGCCAGCAGCCCGTCCCGGGACAGGGGCAGGCTACGTGAAGCTTTCTTT
CDR3: CASSPSRDRGRLREAFF
D: TRBD1
size: .
V: TRBV5-1
J: TRBJ1-1

DNA: TGCGCCAGCACTACAGGGGTGCCCCTATCTGGAAACACCATATATTTT
CDR3: CASTTGVPLSGNTIYF
D: TRBD1
size: .
V: TRBV4-1
J: TRBJ1-3

DNA: TGTGCCAGCAGTGAACAGGGGGCCCAATACAATGAGCAGTTCTTC
CDR3: CASSEQGAQYNEQFF
D: TRBD1
size: .
V: TRBV6-1
J: TRBJ2-1

DNA: TGTGCCAGCAGCTCAGCACGGAGGGGCAGAACTGAAGCTTTCTTT
CDR3: CASSSARRGRTEAFF
D: .
size: .
V: TRBV5-4
J: TRBJ1-1

DNA: TGTGCCAGCAGTGGGATCACAGCGGGCAATGAGCAGTTCTTC
CDR3: CASSGITAGNEQFF
D: .
size: .
V: TRBV6-1
J: TRBJ2-1

DNA: TGTGCCATCAGTGACCTGGGGAGGGACACCGGGGAGCTGTTTTTT
CDR3: CAISDLGRDTGELFF
D: TRBD2
size: .
V: TRBV10-3
J: TRBJ2-2

DNA: TGTGCCTGGAGTTTTCCCGGGACTCCAGATACGCAGTATTTT
CDR3: CAWSFPGTPDTQYF
D: .
size: few
V: TRBV30
J: TRBJ2-3

DNA: TGTGCCAGCGGCAGGGGCGGGGGGGCCCGCACAGATACGCAGTATTTT
CDR3: CASGRGGGARTDTQYF
D: TRBD2
size: .
V: TRBV7-9
J: TRBJ2-3